This TCR beta chain is drawn from a study of T cell responses to AZD1222 COVID-19 vaccine. Points from the study as a whole: Seropositive at baseline were only a handful of AZD1222 recipients. Unmutated regions of variants are reportedly targeted by nearly half of spike-specific TCRs. Spike-specific TCR breadth rose after two AZD1222 doses, and depth rose as well.

Assay: immunoSEQ multiplex PCR; the TCRdb copy retains only in-frame clones and omits some. The sample contains some 150,000 clones, approximately 78% of which appear only once. J was trimmed by 6 bases and V by 4 bases; bases with no gene match: 2. CDR1 and CDR2 from the germline V gene are SGHTA and FQGTGA. CDR3 size: 15 residues. As to this clone: The antigen is not known.

The sequencing used peripheral blood, collected on day 0 of MenACWY control vaccination. V and J are TRBV7-3 and TRBJ2-1; 14 nucleotides agree with TRBD2. This receptor was obtained from an adult in good health. The CDR3 region has the DNA TGTGCCAGCAGCTGGGGACTAGCGGGGGTCAATGAGCAGTTCTTC. As protein: CASSWGLAGVNEQFF.